This T cell receptor beta chain was captured by sequencing in a study of Graves' ophthalmopathy and Graves' hyperthyroidism. Looking at the study overall: Peripheral blood sampling preceded any treatment and occurred at initial diagnosis. Study results and caveats: Blood repertoires reportedly contained most expanded thyroid clonotypes above 0.001 frequency.

This clonotype was seen more than once but under ten times. Antigen specificity is unknown. The junction departs from germline at one end; a sequencing error may be responsible. CDR1 and CDR2 (germline): ENHRY, SYGVKD. The CDR3 spans 13 residues. RNA transcripts served as template for amplifying TCR beta CDR3 sequences. RT-PCR with HTBI primers came first, then second-round multiplex PCR. TCRdb reprocessed the multiplex PCR reads with MiXCR, giving one entry per CDR3 protein. Found here are roughly 700,000 distinct CDR3 sequences, 40% of them singletons; the top ten hold 44%. The sample consisted of peripheral blood. The receptor was derived from an adult man with Graves' ophthalmopathy. The chain uses TRBV10-3 and TRBJ2-7; a possible D gene is TRBD1 (5 bases). The DNA for the CDR3 is TGTGCCAGCAGTTACTCTAGGGGTCGGGAGCAGTACTTC. It translates to CASSYSRGREQYF.